Listed here are 8 T cell receptor beta chains from one sample, sequenced in a study of T cell changes during pregnancy in multiple sclerosis. Profiling relied on immunoSEQ multiplex PCR, and the TCRdb table lists in-frame clones only, not all of them. The top ten hold around 0.7% of the sample, which has around 72,000 clones, 75% to 95% seen once. This specimen consisted of peripheral blood, obtained in the third trimester of pregnancy. The source of these receptors is a female donor in good health, enrolled as a control in a pregnancy study.

V usage is TRBV7-2 and J usage is TRBJ2-6, with no clear D. The CDR3 is made up of 14 amino acids. Germline V gene sequence: CDR1 SGHTA, CDR2 FQGNSA. V lost 1 base to trimming and J lost 3 bases, with 4 bases between them. The CDR3 sequence is CASSLGLGANVLTF. The CDR3 bases are TGTGCCAGCAGCTTAGGGCTTGGGGCCAACGTCCTGACTTTC.

The chain couples TRBV16 to TRBJ2-1, with D uncertain. Trimming cost V 0 bases and J 5 bases, with 14 bases left between them. CDR3 length: 16 amino acids. Germline assignment: CDR1 KGHSY and CDR2 FQNENV. The CDR3 DNA reads TGTGCCAGCAGCCAATCTGCCTACAGAGAAAACAATGAGCAGTTCTTC. Its translation: CASSQSAYRENNEQFF.

This clone was seen a single time. The V and J genes are TRBV5-6 and TRBJ2-6; D gene uncertain. CDR1 and CDR2 (germline): SGHDT, YYEEEE. Trimming removed 1 base at V and 4 bases at J, with 3 bases between. The CDR3 consists of 13 residues. CDR3 amino acids: CASSLSGANVLTF. The CDR3 DNA sequence: TGTGCCAGCAGCTTGTCGGGGGCCAACGTCCTGACTTTC.

The gene calls are TRBV7-9 and TRBJ1-4, with a weak D call TRBD1 (5 bases). The germline V gene encodes CDR1 SEHNR and CDR2 FQNEAQ (reference sequence). This CDR3 has 14 residues. V lost 5 bases and J lost 10, with 17 bases in between. CDR3 protein: CASSPGGALGKLFF. Written as DNA, the CDR3 is TGTGCCAGCAGCCCGGGGGGTGCCCTTGGAAAACTGTTTTTT.

The rearrangement uses TRBV9 and TRBJ2-2, with a tentative D call TRBD2 (6 bases). Germline-derived CDR1 and CDR2 are SGDLS and YYNGEE. The CDR3 has 17 residues. Deletions cut 2 bases from V and 5 bases from J, with 19 bases between. The CDR3 DNA reads TGTGCCAGCAGCGTCCTATCCCGCGGGGTTTGGACCGGGGAGCTGTTTTTT. Amino acid sequence: CASSVLSRGVWTGELFF.

The chain links TRBV28 to TRBJ1-2; tentatively, D is TRBD1 (6 bases). The CDR3 spans 14 residues. With 6 bases removed from V and 6 bases from J, the gap between germline ends came to 17 bases. Germline assignment: CDR1 MDHEN and CDR2 SYDVKM. The DNA for the CDR3 is TGTGCCAGCAGGAGATCCTCTCCAGGGGATGGCTACACCTTC. Translation: CASRRSSPGDGYTF.

The chain carries TRBV2 and TRBJ1-5, with D unresolved. This CDR3 comprises 17 residues. The germline CDR1 and CDR2 sequences are SNHLY and FYNNEI. V was shortened by 6 bases and J by 4 bases, with 22 bases between the two germline ends. The CDR3 is CASSADYSEVGNQPQHF. CDR3 DNA: TGTGCCAGCAGCGCAGACTACTCAGAGGTGGGGAATCAGCCCCAGCATTTT.

The chain employs TRBV10-3 and TRBJ1-5; a possible D gene is TRBD1 (6 bases). Germline CDR1 is ENHRY and CDR2 is SYGVKD. Trimming stripped 3 bases from V and 1 base from J, with 13 bases between. This CDR3 is 16 amino acids long. The DNA of the CDR3 is TGTGCCATCAGTGACAGGGGAGGGGTCAGCAATCAGCCCCAGCATTTT. Its protein product is CAISDRGGVSNQPQHF.